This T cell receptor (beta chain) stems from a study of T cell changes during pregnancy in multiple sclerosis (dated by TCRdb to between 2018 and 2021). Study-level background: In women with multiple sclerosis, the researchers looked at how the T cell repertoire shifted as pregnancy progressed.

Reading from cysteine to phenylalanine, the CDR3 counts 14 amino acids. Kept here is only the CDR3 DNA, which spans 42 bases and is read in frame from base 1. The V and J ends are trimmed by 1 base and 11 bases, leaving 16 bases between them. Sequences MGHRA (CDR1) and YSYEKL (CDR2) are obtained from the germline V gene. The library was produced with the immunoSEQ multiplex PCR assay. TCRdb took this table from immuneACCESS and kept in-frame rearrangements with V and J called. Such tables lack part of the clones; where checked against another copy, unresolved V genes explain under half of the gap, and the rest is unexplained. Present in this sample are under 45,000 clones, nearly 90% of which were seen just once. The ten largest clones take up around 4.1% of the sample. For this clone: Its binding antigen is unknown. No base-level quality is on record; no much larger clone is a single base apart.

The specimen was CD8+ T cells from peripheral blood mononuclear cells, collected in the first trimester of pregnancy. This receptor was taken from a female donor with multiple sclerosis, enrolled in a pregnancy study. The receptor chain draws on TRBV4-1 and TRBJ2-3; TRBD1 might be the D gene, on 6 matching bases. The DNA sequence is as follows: TGCGCCAGCAGCCAAGGAGGACAGCCTTGGAAGCAGTATTTT. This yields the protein CASSQGGQPWKQYF.